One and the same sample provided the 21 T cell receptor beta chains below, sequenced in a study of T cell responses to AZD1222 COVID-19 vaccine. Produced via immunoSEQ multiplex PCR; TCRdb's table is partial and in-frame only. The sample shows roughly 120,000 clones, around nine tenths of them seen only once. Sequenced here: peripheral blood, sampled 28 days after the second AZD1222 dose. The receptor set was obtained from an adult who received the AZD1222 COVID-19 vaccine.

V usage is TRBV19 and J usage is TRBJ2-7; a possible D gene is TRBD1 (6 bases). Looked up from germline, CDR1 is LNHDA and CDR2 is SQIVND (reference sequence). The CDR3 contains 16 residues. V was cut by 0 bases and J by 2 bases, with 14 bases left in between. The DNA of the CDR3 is TGTGCCAGTAGTATAGATCCTCAAGCAGGGGCCTACGAGCAGTACTTC. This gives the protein CASSIDPQAGAYEQYF.

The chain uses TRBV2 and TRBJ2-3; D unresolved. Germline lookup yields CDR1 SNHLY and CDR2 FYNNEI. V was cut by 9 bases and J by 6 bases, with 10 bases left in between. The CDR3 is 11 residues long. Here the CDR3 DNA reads TGTGCCAGTCTGTTAGTGGATACGCAGTATTTT. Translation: CASLLVDTQYF.

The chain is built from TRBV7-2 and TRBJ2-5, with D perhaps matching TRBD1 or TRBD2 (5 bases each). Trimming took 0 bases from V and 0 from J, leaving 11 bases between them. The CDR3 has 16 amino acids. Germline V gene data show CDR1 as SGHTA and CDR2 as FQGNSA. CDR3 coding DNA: TGTGCCAGCAGCTTAGCGCGAGGGGTAGACCAAGAGACCCAGTACTTC. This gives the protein CASSLARGVDQETQYF.

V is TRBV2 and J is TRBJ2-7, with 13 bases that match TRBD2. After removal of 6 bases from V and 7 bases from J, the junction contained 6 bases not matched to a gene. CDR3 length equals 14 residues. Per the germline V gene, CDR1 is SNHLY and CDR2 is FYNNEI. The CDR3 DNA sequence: TGTGCCAGCAGGCCGACTAGCGGGGGGATTGAGCAGTACTTC. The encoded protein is CASRPTSGGIEQYF.

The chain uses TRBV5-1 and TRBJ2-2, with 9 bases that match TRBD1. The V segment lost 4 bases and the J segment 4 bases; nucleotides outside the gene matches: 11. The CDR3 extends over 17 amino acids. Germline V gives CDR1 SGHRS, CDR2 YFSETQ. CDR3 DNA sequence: TGCGCCAGCAGCCTACGGGACAGGGTATCGGGCACCGGGGAGCTGTTTTTT. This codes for CASSLRDRVSGTGELFF.

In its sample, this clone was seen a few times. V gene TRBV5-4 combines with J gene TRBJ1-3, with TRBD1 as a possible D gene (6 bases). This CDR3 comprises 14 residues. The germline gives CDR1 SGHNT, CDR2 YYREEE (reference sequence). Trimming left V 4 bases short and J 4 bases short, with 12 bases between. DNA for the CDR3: TGTGCCAGCAGCCTCAGGGGATCCGGAAACACCATATATTTT. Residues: CASSLRGSGNTIYF.

CDR3 sequence reads: CASSLVAGRANEQFF. CDR3 nucleotides: TGTGCCAGCAGTTTAGTGGCGGGAAGGGCTAATGAGCAGTTCTTC. This chain uses TRBV27 with TRBJ2-1; D is possibly TRBD2 (6 bases). In germline, CDR1 is MNHEY, CDR2 SMNVEV (reference sequence). This CDR3 is 15 amino acids long. The V and J ends lost 2 bases and 7 bases respectively, with 15 bases between them.

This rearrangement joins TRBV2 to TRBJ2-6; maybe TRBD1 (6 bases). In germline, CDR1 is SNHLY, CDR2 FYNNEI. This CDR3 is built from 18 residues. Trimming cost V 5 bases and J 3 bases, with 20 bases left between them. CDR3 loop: CASSLLRGSARGANVLTF. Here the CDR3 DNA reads TGTGCCAGCAGTCTCCTCAGGGGCTCCGCGCGTGGGGCCAACGTCCTGACTTTC.

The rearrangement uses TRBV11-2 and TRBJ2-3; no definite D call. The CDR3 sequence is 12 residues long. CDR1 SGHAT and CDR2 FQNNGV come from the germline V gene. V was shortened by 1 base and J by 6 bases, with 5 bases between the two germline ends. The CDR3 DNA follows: TGTGCCAGCAGCTTAGTGTTGGATACGCAGTATTTT. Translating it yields CASSLVLDTQYF.

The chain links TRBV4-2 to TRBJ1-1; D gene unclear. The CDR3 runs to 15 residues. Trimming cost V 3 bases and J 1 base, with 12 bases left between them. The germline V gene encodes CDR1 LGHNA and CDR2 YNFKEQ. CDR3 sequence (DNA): TGTGCCAGCAGCCACCCAGACCGTCGGAACACTGAAGCTTTCTTT. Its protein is CASSHPDRRNTEAFF.

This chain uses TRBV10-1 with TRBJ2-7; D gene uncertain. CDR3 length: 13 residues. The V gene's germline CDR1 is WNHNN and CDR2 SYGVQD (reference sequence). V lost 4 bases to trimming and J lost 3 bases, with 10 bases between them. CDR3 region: CASSVDVRYEQYF. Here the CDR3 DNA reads TGCGCCAGCAGTGTGGACGTCCGCTACGAGCAGTACTTC.

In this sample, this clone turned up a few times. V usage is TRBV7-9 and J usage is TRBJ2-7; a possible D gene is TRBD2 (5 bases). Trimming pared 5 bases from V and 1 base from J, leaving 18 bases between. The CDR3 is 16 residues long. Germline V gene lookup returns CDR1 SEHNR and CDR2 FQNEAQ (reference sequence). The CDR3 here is CASSLSSGFYSYEQYF. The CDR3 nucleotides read TGTGCCAGCAGCCTTTCGAGCGGATTCTATTCCTACGAGCAGTACTTC.

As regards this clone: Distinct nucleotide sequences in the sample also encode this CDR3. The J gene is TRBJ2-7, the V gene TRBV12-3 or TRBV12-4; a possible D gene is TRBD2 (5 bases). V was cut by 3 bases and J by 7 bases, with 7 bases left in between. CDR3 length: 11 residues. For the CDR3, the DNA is TGTGCCAGCAGTTTTTCGGGGGAGCAGTACTTC. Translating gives CASSFSGEQYF.

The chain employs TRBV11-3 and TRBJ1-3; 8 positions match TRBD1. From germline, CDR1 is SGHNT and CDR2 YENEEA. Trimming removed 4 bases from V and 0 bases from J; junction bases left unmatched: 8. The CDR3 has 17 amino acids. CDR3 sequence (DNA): TGTGCCAGCAGCTCCCGGGGACAGGCCAGCTCTGGAAACACCATATATTTT. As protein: CASSSRGQASSGNTIYF. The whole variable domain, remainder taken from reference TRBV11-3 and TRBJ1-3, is EAGVVQSPRYKIIEKKQPVAFWCNPISGHNTLYWYLQNLGQGPELLIRYENEEAVDDSQLPKDRFSAERLKGVDSTLKIQPAELGDSAVYLCASSSRGQASSGNTIYFGEGSWLTVV.

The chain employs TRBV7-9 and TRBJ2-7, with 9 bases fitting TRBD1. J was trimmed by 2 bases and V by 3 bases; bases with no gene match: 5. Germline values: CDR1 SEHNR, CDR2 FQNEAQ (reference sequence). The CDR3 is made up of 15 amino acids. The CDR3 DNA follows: TGTGCCAGCAGCTTGGTGGACAGGGGTACCTACGAGCAGTACTTC. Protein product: CASSLVDRGTYEQYF.

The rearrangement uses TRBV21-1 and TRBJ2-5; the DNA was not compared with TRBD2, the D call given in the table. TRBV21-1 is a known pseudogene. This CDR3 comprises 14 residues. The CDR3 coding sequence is TGTGCCAGCAGGATCCTCGGGGTCCAAGAGACCCAGTACTTC. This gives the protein CASRILGVQETQYF.

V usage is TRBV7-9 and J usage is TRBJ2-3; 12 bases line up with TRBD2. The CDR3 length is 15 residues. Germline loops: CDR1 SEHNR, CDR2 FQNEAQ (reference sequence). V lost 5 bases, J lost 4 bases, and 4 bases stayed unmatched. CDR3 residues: CASSQTSGSADTQYF. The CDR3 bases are TGTGCCAGCAGCCAGACTAGCGGGAGCGCAGATACGCAGTATTTT. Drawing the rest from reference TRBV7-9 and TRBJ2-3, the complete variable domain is DTGVSQNPRHKITKRGQNVTFRCDPISEHNRLYWYRQTLGQGPEFLTYFQNEAQLEKSRLLSDRFSAERPKGSFSTLEIQRTEQGDSAMYLCASSQTSGSADTQYFGPGTRLTVL.

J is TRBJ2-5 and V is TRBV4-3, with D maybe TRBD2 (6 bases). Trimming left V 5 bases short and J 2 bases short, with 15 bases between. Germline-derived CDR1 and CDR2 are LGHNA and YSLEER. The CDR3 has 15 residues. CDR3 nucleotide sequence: TGCGCCAGCAGCGCTCGACTAGATCGACAAGAGACCCAGTACTTC. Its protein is CASSARLDRQETQYF.

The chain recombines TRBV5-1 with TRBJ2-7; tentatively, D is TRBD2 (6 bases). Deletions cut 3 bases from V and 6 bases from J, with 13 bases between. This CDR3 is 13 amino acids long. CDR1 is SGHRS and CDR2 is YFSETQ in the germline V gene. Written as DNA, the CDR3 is TGCGCCAGCAGCTGGGGGGTCGCTGCCGAGCAGTACTTC. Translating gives CASSWGVAAEQYF.

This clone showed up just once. This CDR3 is CASSVHGHTGELFF. DNA of the CDR3: TGTGCCAGTAGTGTACACGGGCATACCGGGGAGCTGTTTTTT. This chain connects TRBV19 to TRBJ2-2; D gene uncertain. CDR3 length: 14 amino acids. Trimming removed 5 bases from V and 5 bases from J, with 12 bases in between. Germline V gene data show CDR1 as LNHDA and CDR2 as SQIVND (reference sequence).

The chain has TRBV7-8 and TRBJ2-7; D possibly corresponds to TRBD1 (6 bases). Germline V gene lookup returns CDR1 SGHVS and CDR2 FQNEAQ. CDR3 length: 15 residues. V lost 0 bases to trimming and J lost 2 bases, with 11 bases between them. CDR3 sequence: CASSLARTAAYEQYF. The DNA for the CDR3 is TGTGCCAGCAGCTTAGCGAGGACAGCCGCCTACGAGCAGTACTTC.